This TCR beta chain was sequenced for a study of read filtering for tumor transcriptome and immune sequencing. CDR1 is SGHNT, CDR2 YYREEE, per germline (reference sequence). V was shortened by 2 bases and J by 5 bases, with 11 bases between the two germline ends. This CDR3 is 14 amino acids long. This clonotype has a count of ten or more. Molecular barcoded adaptors covering alpha/delta and beta/gamma chains were used on approximately 440 ng RNA. Using its own MiXCR run on the reads, TCRdb lists one record per CDR3 protein. The table lists 62,000 or so distinct CDR3 sequences, 20% to 25% of them singletons.

This TCR was recovered from a donor at least 40 years old with multiple myeloma. The sequenced sample was a population of CD138-negative cells sorted from bone marrow. V is TRBV5-4 and J is TRBJ2-4; D is possibly TRBD1 (6 bases). CDR3 residues: CASSLNRAQNIQYF. Here the CDR3 DNA reads TGTGCCAGCAGCTTAAACAGGGCCCAAAACATTCAGTACTTC.